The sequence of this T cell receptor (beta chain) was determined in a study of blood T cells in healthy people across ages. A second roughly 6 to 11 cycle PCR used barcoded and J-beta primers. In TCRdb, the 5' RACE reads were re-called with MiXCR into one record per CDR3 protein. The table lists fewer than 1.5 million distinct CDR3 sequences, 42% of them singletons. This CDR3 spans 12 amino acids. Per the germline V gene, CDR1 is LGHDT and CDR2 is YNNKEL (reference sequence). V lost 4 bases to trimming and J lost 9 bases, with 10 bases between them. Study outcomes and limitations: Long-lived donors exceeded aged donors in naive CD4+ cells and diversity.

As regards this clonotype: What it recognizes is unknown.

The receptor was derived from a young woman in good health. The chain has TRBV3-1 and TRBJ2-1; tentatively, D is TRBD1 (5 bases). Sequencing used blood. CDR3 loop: CASSPLGREQFF. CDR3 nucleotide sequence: TGTGCCAGCAGCCCGCTGGGGCGTGAGCAGTTCTTC.